A selection of T cell receptor beta chains follows, all from one sample in a study of blood T cells in healthy people across ages. Using its own MiXCR run on the 5' RACE reads, TCRdb lists one record per CDR3 protein. The sample consists of 700,000 to 850,000 distinct CDR3 sequences, about 55% of them appearing once. The source material was blood. The receptors were sampled from a man older than 75 in good health. CDR3s include the opening cysteine and the closing phenylalanine or tryptophan. Clone size is shown for a subset of rows, as once, few, many or a class of expanded clone.

clone_size: few; v_call: TRBV10-3; cdr3_aa: CAISDPVYGEQFF
clone_size: -; v_call: TRBV25-1; cdr3_aa: CASRPGTSGSDEQFF
clone_size: -; v_call: TRBV20-1; cdr3_aa: CSARAGGGSRTGELFF
clone_size: -; v_call: TRBV6-6; cdr3_aa: CASRVKGQGSDRYAYF
clone_size: -; v_call: TRBV9; cdr3_aa: CASSTSGRVDEQFF
clone_size: -; v_call: TRBV5-1; cdr3_aa: CASSLWGVTSTDTQYF
clone_size: -; v_call: TRBV4-1; cdr3_aa: CASSQLVVAGHNEQFF
clone_size: -; v_call: TRBV14; cdr3_aa: CAGSPLGGAGRYAYF
clone_size: -; v_call: TRBV12-3/TRBV12-4; cdr3_aa: CASSRDTGGDTQYF
clone_size: few; v_call: TRBV18; cdr3_aa: CASPPESNSPLHF
clone_size: few; v_call: TRBV15; cdr3_aa: CATSRATQETQYF
clone_size: few; v_call: TRBV4-2; cdr3_aa: CASSQDLVTGANVLTF
clone_size: many; v_call: TRBV27; cdr3_aa: CASSPGPYEQYF
clone_size: once; v_call: TRBV6-5; cdr3_aa: CASRGVVNTEAFF
clone_size: few; v_call: TRBV7-2; cdr3_aa: CASSLGTSGLSDTQYF
clone_size: -; v_call: TRBV5-1; cdr3_aa: CASSLGLLQETQYF